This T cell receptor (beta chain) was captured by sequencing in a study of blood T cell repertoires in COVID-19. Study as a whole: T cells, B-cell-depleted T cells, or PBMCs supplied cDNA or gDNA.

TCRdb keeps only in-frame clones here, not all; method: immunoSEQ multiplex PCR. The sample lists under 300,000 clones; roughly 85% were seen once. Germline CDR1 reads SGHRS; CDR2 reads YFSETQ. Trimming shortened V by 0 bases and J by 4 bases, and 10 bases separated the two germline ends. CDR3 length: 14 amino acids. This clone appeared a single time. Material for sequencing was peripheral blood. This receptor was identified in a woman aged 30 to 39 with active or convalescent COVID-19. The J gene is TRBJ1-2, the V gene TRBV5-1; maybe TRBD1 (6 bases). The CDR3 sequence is CASSLEGGFYGYTF. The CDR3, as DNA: TGCGCCAGCAGCTTGGAAGGGGGATTCTATGGCTACACCTTC.